This T cell receptor (beta chain) was recorded in a study of blood T cell repertoires in COVID-19. TCRdb keeps only in-frame clones here, not all; method: immunoSEQ multiplex PCR. The table has about 480,000 clones, roughly 90% seen once; the top ten hold less than 2%. Germline V lookup: CDR1 MGHDK, CDR2 SYGVNS. V lost 4 bases and J lost 0; bases outside the gene matches: 10. The CDR3 contains 17 residues. Sequenced: PBMCs or T cells enriched from blood (not recorded which). The source of this sequence is a woman aged 40 to 50 who had recovered from COVID-19. This sequence joins TRBV25-1 and TRBJ1-1, with 8 bases identical to TRBD1. CDR3 bases: TGTGCCAGCAGTGGACGGGATTCAGGGGGCCTGAACACTGAAGCTTTCTTT. This translates into CASSGRDSGGLNTEAFF.